Listed below are T cell receptor beta chains from one sample, sequenced in a study of T cells after yellow fever vaccination. TCRdb reprocessed the 5' RACE reads with MiXCR, giving one entry per CDR3 protein. The repertoire consists of approximately 96,000 distinct CDR3 sequences, with about 8.2% occurring once and the leading ten covering 16%. The source material was CD8+ T cells not binding an NS4B(214-222) dextramer, sorted from PBMCs, sampled more than 14 days after the first yellow fever vaccination. All receptors derive from a man between 18 and 35 years old who received the YFV17D yellow fever vaccine. The CDR3 runs from the conserved cysteine through the conserved F or W. D genes are given only for firm matches. Where a row states a size, it is once, few, many or the class of an expanded clone; other rows omit it.

j_gene | d_gene | abundance | v_gene | CDR3nt | CDR3aa
TRBJ2-2 | - | - | TRBV14 | TGTGCCAGCAGCCAAGTGGGAGAGAACAACGGGGAGCTGTTTTTT | CASSQVGENNGELFF
TRBJ1-5 | - | few | TRBV4-1 | TGCGCCAGCAGCCAAGTCGCTACCCTAAATCAGCCCCAGCATTTT | CASSQVATLNQPQHF
TRBJ2-3 | - | - | TRBV6-1 | TGTGCCAGCAGCCCAAACCCGACAGATACGCAGTATTTT | CASSPNPTDTQYF
TRBJ1-6 | - | many | TRBV9 | TGTGCCAGCAGCGTAGACCCCAAAACCGCAGGTTTGGATAATTCACCCCTCCACTTT | CASSVDPKTAGLDNSPLHF
TRBJ2-5 | TRBD2 | - | TRBV7-2 | TGTGCCAGCAGCCCGGGCCGGGGGGGGTTTCAAGAGACCCAGTACTTC | CASSPGRGGFQETQYF
TRBJ2-6 | - | - | TRBV4-3 | TGCGCCAGCAGCCAGGGGAACGTACTCAGAAAAAGTACCGGGGCCAACGTCCTGACTTTC | CASSQGNVLRKSTGANVLTF
TRBJ2-2 | TRBD2 | few | TRBV5-1 | TGCGCCAGCAGCTTGGTGTCCAGCGGGGGGTCGAACACCGGGGAGCTGTTTTTT | CASSLVSSGGSNTGELFF
TRBJ2-2 | - | few | TRBV13 | TGTGCCAGCAGCTTAGAAAGGACCAACACCGGGGAGCTGTTTTTT | CASSLERTNTGELFF
TRBJ2-3 | - | - | TRBV7-6 | TGTGCCAGCAGCTTAGGATCGGGGGTCGGCACAGATACGCAGTATTTT | CASSLGSGVGTDTQYF
TRBJ2-1 | - | - | TRBV24-1 | TGTGCCACCAGTGATGGATCGGGAGAGCAGTTCTTC | CATSDGSGEQFF
TRBJ1-1 | - | few | TRBV12-3/TRBV12-4 | TGTGCCAGCAGCCGCGTGCTAAGGACTGAAGCTTTCTTT | CASSRVLRTEAFF
TRBJ1-4 | - | few | TRBV28 | TGTGCCAGCAGTGCAACAGGGAGGGAAAATGAAAAACTGTTTTTT | CASSATGRENEKLFF
TRBJ1-1 | - | few | TRBV7-9 | TGTGCCAGCAGCTTATGGGACGGTGAAGCTTTCTTT | CASSLWDGEAFF
TRBJ1-1 | - | few | TRBV4-1 | TGCGCCAGCAGCCAGCTGACCGGGTTGGTTACTGAAGCTTTCTTT | CASSQLTGLVTEAFF
TRBJ1-1 | - | few | TRBV4-2 | TGTGCCAGCAGCAGGGAGGTTCCCGGGACTGTCAACACTGAAGCTTTCTTT | CASSREVPGTVNTEAFF
TRBJ2-1 | - | - | TRBV9 | TGTGCCAGCAGCGGGTCACGGGGAGTCAGTGAGCAGTTCTTC | CASSGSRGVSEQFF
TRBJ2-1 | - | - | TRBV2 | TGTGCCAGCGTGGCGGGCTACAATGAGCAGTTCTTC | CASVAGYNEQFF
TRBJ2-7 | TRBD2 | few | TRBV9 | TGTGCCAGCAGCAGGACCGGGACTAGCGAGTACGAGCAGTACTTC | CASSRTGTSEYEQYF
TRBJ2-1 | TRBD2 | few | TRBV6-2/TRBV6-3 | TGTGCCAGCAGTCTCACTTTGGGAAGCGGGGGGGGCTACAGGGCAAGTGAGCAGTTCTTC | CASSLTLGSGGGYRASEQFF
TRBJ2-3 | - | - | TRBV7-6 | TGTGCCAGCAGCGGGGAGGAGGTGCCCACAGATACGCAGTATTTT | CASSGEEVPTDTQYF
TRBJ2-1 | TRBD2 | many | TRBV4-1 | TGCGCCAGCAGCCCGCCCTCCGGGACTAGATACAATGAGCAGTTCTTC | CASSPPSGTRYNEQFF
TRBJ2-3 | TRBD1 | - | TRBV7-6 | TGTGCCAGCAGCTTCTGGGATAGGACAGGGGGCATAGATACGCAGTATTTT | CASSFWDRTGGIDTQYF
TRBJ2-5 | - | - | TRBV6-1 | TGTGCCAGCAGTGAAGGACTAGAAGGCCCCCAAGAGACCCAGTACTTC | CASSEGLEGPQETQYF
TRBJ1-6 | TRBD1 | - | TRBV7-8 | TGTGCCATCCGGACCGGGACAGGGGTTCAAAATCCAGTTTCACCCCTCCACTTT | CAIRTGTGVQNPVSPLHF
TRBJ2-7 | - | many | TRBV13 | TGTGCCAGCAGCTTAGGCCGAGGGGTGAACGAGCAGTACTTC | CASSLGRGVNEQYF
TRBJ2-1 | - | - | TRBV27 | TGTGCCAGCAGAGAGGGGGGCTACAATGAGCAGTTCTTC | CASREGGYNEQFF
TRBJ2-5 | - | few | TRBV9 | TGTGCCAGCAGCCTGACCGGGAGAACGGAGGAGACCCAGTACTTC | CASSLTGRTEETQYF
TRBJ2-7 | - | few | TRBV7-2 | TGTGCCAGCAGCCACTCGAGCTACGAGCAGTACTTC | CASSHSSYEQYF
TRBJ1-5 | TRBD1 | - | TRBV4-1 | TGCGCCAGCAGCCCCTCCGGGACAGGGTTGGATCAGCCCCAGCATTTT | CASSPSGTGLDQPQHF
TRBJ2-2 | - | - | TRBV4-3 | TGCGCCAGCAGCCAATATGGGGAGCTGTTTTTT | CASSQYGELFF
TRBJ2-3 | TRBD1 | - | TRBV11-2 | TGTACCAGCAGCCCGATGACAGGGGCAGATACGCAGTATTTT | CTSSPMTGADTQYF
TRBJ2-1 | TRBD1 | - | TRBV11-2 | TGTGCCAGCAGCTTTTACCGGGACAGTGACAATGAGCAGTTCTTC | CASSFYRDSDNEQFF
TRBJ2-2 | TRBD1 | few | TRBV4-1 | TGCGCCAGCAACCCCCGCGAGACAGGGGGCCATCGATCCGGGGAGCTGTTTTTT | CASNPRETGGHRSGELFF
TRBJ1-5 | TRBD1 | few | TRBV12-3/TRBV12-4 | TGTGCCAGCACCCAGACAGGGGATCGCCAGCATTTT | CASTQTGDRQHF
TRBJ2-1 | TRBD2 | few | TRBV14 | TGTGCCAGCAGCCAAGCTCCGGGGGGACTCTACAATGAGCAGTTCTTC | CASSQAPGGLYNEQFF
TRBJ1-1 | - | - | TRBV28 | TGTGCCAGCAGTGAATACAGAGAGAACACTGAAGCTTTCTTT | CASSEYRENTEAFF
TRBJ1-3 | - | few | TRBV6-1 | TGTGCCAGCAGCCCTTCTGGGTTAGGGGGAAACACCATATATTTT | CASSPSGLGGNTIYF
TRBJ1-1 | - | few | TRBV19 | TGTGCCAGTAGTCAAGGACATGCGAACGCTTTCTTT | CASSQGHANAFF
TRBJ2-3 | - | - | TRBV10-1 | TGCGCCAGCAGTGAGAGTGGGGGCACAGATACGCAGTATTTT | CASSESGGTDTQYF
TRBJ2-7 | TRBD2 | - | TRBV20-1 | TGCAGTGCCGGACTAGTTTCCGAGCAGTACTTC | CSAGLVSEQYF
TRBJ1-5 | - | many | TRBV7-8 | TGTGCCAGCAGCCTGGACATCGATCAGCCCCAGCATTTT | CASSLDIDQPQHF
TRBJ2-2 | - | - | TRBV3-1 | TGTGCCAGCAGCCAAGGAGGAGTGACTCGGGGGATATTCGGGGAGCTGTTTTTT | CASSQGGVTRGIFGELFF
TRBJ1-1 | TRBD1 | few | TRBV27 | TGTGCCAGCTCCCGGACAGGGTGGACTGAAGCTTTCTTT | CASSRTGWTEAFF
TRBJ2-2 | TRBD1 | - | TRBV19 | TGTGCCAGTAGAGACAGAGGACAGGGGGCGGCCGGGGAGCTGTTTTTT | CASRDRGQGAAGELFF
TRBJ2-1 | - | - | TRBV10-3 | TGTGCCATCAGGGTCCCCCCCAATGAGCAGTTCTTC | CAIRVPPNEQFF
TRBJ2-2 | - | - | TRBV5-4 | TGTGCCAGCAGCTTGTTGCCCTGGAGCACGACGAACACCGGGGAGCTGTTTTTT | CASSLLPWSTTNTGELFF
TRBJ1-6 | - | few | TRBV7-6 | TGTGCCAGCAGCTTAGGCAGGCTGGCCAATAATTCACCCCTCCACTTT | CASSLGRLANNSPLHF
TRBJ1-1 | - | - | TRBV6-2/TRBV6-3 | TGTGCCAGCAGCATCGGTGGGGATGAAGCTTTCTTT | CASSIGGDEAFF
TRBJ1-5 | - | few | TRBV12-3/TRBV12-4 | TGTGCCAGCAGTTTAGAGGAGCAGACCCAGCATTTT | CASSLEEQTQHF
TRBJ2-2 | - | few | TRBV11-2 | TGTGCCAGCAGCCGTCCCGAGGGGCCTGTTAGGTCCGGGGAGCTGTTTTTT | CASSRPEGPVRSGELFF
TRBJ1-2 | - | - | TRBV29-1 | TGCAGCGTTGAAGTAGGGCTTAACTATGGCTACACCTTC | CSVEVGLNYGYTF
TRBJ2-1 | TRBD1 | - | TRBV5-4 | TGTGCCAGCAGCTTTGCAGGGGGCGTTAACAATAAGCAGTTCTTC | CASSFAGGVNNKQFF
TRBJ2-1 | - | few | TRBV20-1 | TGCAGTGCTAGTGTATCGTTGCGTCGGGGGAATACCTACAATGAGCAGTTCTTC | CSASVSLRRGNTYNEQFF
TRBJ2-3 | - | - | TRBV7-9 | TGTGCCAGCAGCTTACAGACCTCCACAGATACGCAGTATTTT | CASSLQTSTDTQYF
TRBJ2-5 | - | - | TRBV9 | TGTGCCAGCAGCGTAGGGGGGCCAGGGGAGACCCAGTACTTC | CASSVGGPGETQYF
TRBJ1-1 | - | few | TRBV5-1 | TGCGCCAGCAGCTTGGGGCGGGGGACGGACACTGAAGCTTTCTTT | CASSLGRGTDTEAFF
TRBJ2-5 | - | - | TRBV5-8 | TGTGCCAGCAGCCCTACAGGGAGGAAGGTGACGGGGGAGACCCAGTACTTC | CASSPTGRKVTGETQYF